This entry lists 26 T cell receptor beta chains sequenced from one sample in a study of cytomegalovirus exposure and HLA in healthy donors. The protocol was immunoSEQ multiplex PCR, while the TCRdb copy is restricted to in-frame clones and leaves out a portion. The sample holds about 190,000 clones, roughly 88% seen once. Sequenced: PBMCs. These receptor sequences come from a woman under 30 in good health and CMV-seronegative.

About this clone itself: At one of its ends the junction is not consistent with the germline gene, which may arise from a read error. The chain recombines TRBV6-5 with TRBJ1-2; 8 nucleotides agree with TRBD1. Germline CDR1 is MNHEY and CDR2 is SVGAGI. The CDR3 has 13 amino acids. CDR3 nucleotides: TGTGCCAGCAGTCGAGACCAGGACAGGGACGCTCTCTTC. The encoded protein is CASSRDQDRDALF.

The chain uses TRBV30 and TRBJ2-7; D ambiguous. V lost 0 bases, J lost 9 bases, and 9 bases lay in between. Germline values: CDR1 GTSNPN, CDR2 SVGIG (reference sequence). The CDR3 loop spans 11 amino acids. The CDR3 DNA is TGTGCCTGGAGTGTTTCGCGAGGGCAGTACTTC. It translates to CAWSVSRGQYF.

This clone was seen only once. This rearrangement joins TRBV7-9 to TRBJ1-4, with 11 bases lining up with TRBD1. V lost 5 bases, J lost 7 bases, and 9 bases stayed unmatched. Germline V gene lookup returns CDR1 SEHNR and CDR2 FQNEAQ (reference sequence). CDR3 length equals 16 residues. DNA of the CDR3: TGTGCCAGCAGCCCTCAAAGGACAGGGGGCCTTGAAAAACTGTTTTTT. It encodes CASSPQRTGGLEKLFF.

The chain couples TRBV7-6 to TRBJ1-2; no reliable D call. Germline V gene lookup returns CDR1 SGHVS and CDR2 FNYEAQ. This CDR3 has 16 residues. The V end was cut by 1 base, the J end by 4 bases, with 16 bases between. As DNA, the CDR3 is TGTGCCAGCAGCTTAGAGGCCGGGGATAGGGCCTATGGCTACACCTTC. Residues: CASSLEAGDRAYGYTF.

This clone was seen only once. V gene TRBV11-2 combines with J gene TRBJ1-2; 7 bases align to TRBD1. There are 18 residues in the CDR3. Per the germline V gene, CDR1 is SGHAT and CDR2 is FQNNGV. J lost 1 base, V lost 3 bases, and 14 bases had no gene match. The CDR3 here is CASSLTMGRDRINYGYTF. CDR3 in DNA: TGTGCCAGCAGCTTGACGATGGGCCGGGACAGAATTAACTATGGCTACACCTTC.

This clone was picked up one time. The chain uses TRBV14 and TRBJ2-3, with 7 bases aligning to TRBD2. CDR3 length: 15 amino acids. Losses at the gene ends were 5 bases for V and 1 base for J; bases not matched to a gene: 6. From germline, CDR1 is SGHDN and CDR2 FVKESK. Here the CDR3 reads CASSSALAGTDTQYF. DNA of the CDR3: TGTGCCAGCAGCTCAGCTCTAGCGGGCACAGATACGCAGTATTTT.

The chain joins TRBV5-1 to TRBJ2-1; D gene uncertain. Trimming took 1 base from V and 9 from J, leaving 14 bases between them. Per germline, CDR1 SGHRS and CDR2 YFSETQ. This CDR3 has 14 residues. CDR3 nucleotides: TGCGCCAGCAGCTTGAGGTCTGAGCGTGGTGAGCAGTTCTTC. Translating it yields CASSLRSERGEQFF.

The chain uses TRBV11-2 and TRBJ1-5; D call uncertain. The CDR3 totals 14 residues. V lost 1 base, J lost 7 bases, and 11 bases lay in between. CDR1 SGHAT and CDR2 FQNNGV come from the germline V gene. For the CDR3, the DNA is TGTGCCAGCAGCTTAGTCAACAACCTGCAGCCCCAGCATTTT. It translates to CASSLVNNLQPQHF.

This clone was counted a few times. This chain links TRBV19 with TRBJ1-4; the D gene is possibly TRBD1 (6 bases). The CDR3 totals 12 residues. V lost 6 bases, J lost 8 bases, and 10 bases lay in between. Germline assignment: CDR1 LNHDA and CDR2 SQIVND (reference sequence). The CDR3 is CASRSDREKLFF. CDR3 nucleotides: TGTGCCAGTAGATCCGACAGGGAAAAACTGTTTTTT.

The chain recombines TRBV10-2 with TRBJ2-5, with 8 bases fitting TRBD2. The J segment lost 3 bases and the V segment lost 3 bases, leaving 9 bases of the junction unmatched. This CDR3 region has 16 residues. Per germline, CDR1 WSHSY and CDR2 SAAADI. CDR3 sequence reads: CASSDWGRGAEETQYF. The CDR3 DNA is TGCGCCAGCAGTGATTGGGGGCGGGGGGCCGAAGAGACCCAGTACTTC.

The chain combines TRBV5-1 with TRBJ2-3; 8 bases match TRBD1. Germline CDR1 SGHRS, CDR2 YFSETQ. The CDR3 is made up of 16 amino acids. J gave up 3 bases and V 0 bases, and 6 bases lay outside the gene matches. The CDR3 nucleotides read TGCGCCAGCAGCTTGGCCGGCGGACAGGGTACAGATACGCAGTATTTT. This gives the protein CASSLAGGQGTDTQYF.

This clone was seen just once. This rearrangement joins TRBV4-1 to TRBJ2-1; TRBD2 agrees at 7 bases. Trimming took 1 base from V and 6 from J; bases not matched to a gene: 3. There are 14 residues in the CDR3. The germline gives CDR1 MGHRA, CDR2 YSYEKL. CDR3 nucleotide sequence: TGCGCCAGCAGCCAAGGGACTAGTTTCAATGAGCAGTTCTTC. Translating gives CASSQGTSFNEQFF.

The genes are TRBV5-1 and TRBJ1-6, with D perhaps matching TRBD1 (5 bases). V was clipped by 3 bases and J by 5 bases, with 12 bases between them. Germline V gives CDR1 SGHRS, CDR2 YFSETQ. The CDR3 is 15 residues long. CDR3 nucleotides: TGCGCCAGCAGCTGGGGGGACGAGGATAATTCACCCCTCCACTTT. Its protein is CASSWGDEDNSPLHF.

The V call is TRBV2, the J call TRBJ2-1, with 10 bases that match TRBD2. There are 17 residues in the CDR3. CDR1 and CDR2 (germline): SNHLY, FYNNEI. The trim removed 3 bases at V and 0 bases at J, leaving 5 bases unmatched. The CDR3 DNA reads TGTGCCAGCAGTGACTCCCCTAGCGGGGGCTCCTACAATGAGCAGTTCTTC. This sequence encodes CASSDSPSGGSYNEQFF.

V gene TRBV11-3 combines with J gene TRBJ1-1; no firm D call. This CDR3 has 14 amino acids. Germline assignment: CDR1 SGHNT and CDR2 YENEEA. Trimming shortened V by 5 bases and J by 5 bases, and 15 bases separated the two germline ends. In nucleotides, the CDR3 is TGTGCCAGCAGCCCTGGACGTCGCGGGACTGAAGCTTTCTTT. Translating it yields CASSPGRRGTEAFF.

The J gene is TRBJ1-2, the V gene TRBV11-1; unclear D gene. This CDR3 is 12 amino acids long. The V and J ends lost 5 bases and 7 bases respectively, with 11 bases between them. CDR1 and CDR2 from the germline V gene are SGHAT and FQDESV (reference sequence). The CDR3 nucleotides are TGTGCCAGCAGCCCATCGCCCGGTGGCTACACCTTC. The encoded protein is CASSPSPGGYTF.

A single count supports this clone. The chain links TRBV30 to TRBJ2-2; 7 positions match TRBD2. V gave up 0 bases and J gave up 6 bases; unmatched junction bases: 1. Germline CDR1 is GTSNPN and CDR2 is SVGIG (reference sequence). The CDR3 has 13 residues. CDR3 sequence reads: CAWSVGRPGELFF. The CDR3 region has the DNA TGTGCCTGGAGTGTCGGGAGGCCCGGGGAGCTGTTTTTT.

V usage is TRBV5-6 and J usage is TRBJ2-7; TRBD1 matches 11 bases. The CDR3 runs 15 residues. Germline trimming cut 0 bases from V and 6 bases from J; bases unmatched to any gene: 5. CDR1 and CDR2 from the germline V gene are SGHDT and YYEEEE. The CDR3 DNA follows: TGTGCCAGCAGCTTGGACGGACAGGGGGCTTTCGAGCAGTACTTC. It codes for CASSLDGQGAFEQYF.

The chain links TRBV6-4 to TRBJ2-6, with D unclear. With 5 bases removed from V and 0 bases from J, the gap between germline ends came to 5 bases. This CDR3 is 14 amino acids long. In germline, CDR1 is MRHNA, CDR2 SNTAGT. CDR3 DNA sequence: TGTGCCAGCAGTACGAGCTCTGGGGCCAACGTCCTGACTTTC. Its protein is CASSTSSGANVLTF.

V is TRBV4-1 and J is TRBJ2-7; D possibly corresponds to TRBD2 (6 bases). This CDR3 is 14 amino acids long. Germline CDR1 MGHRA, CDR2 YSYEKL. V dropped 4 bases and J dropped 5 bases, with 15 bases sitting between them. The CDR3 loop is CASSLSAGRNEQYF. DNA for the CDR3: TGCGCCAGCAGCCTCTCGGCAGGGAGGAACGAGCAGTACTTC.

This chain links TRBV6-5 with TRBJ2-5; 9 positions agree with TRBD1. This CDR3 contains 15 residues. J lost 5 bases, V lost 6 bases, and 10 bases had no gene match. Germline V lookup: CDR1 MNHEY, CDR2 SVGAGI. The CDR3 sequence: CASSSPGQGMETQYF. The CDR3 nucleotides read TGTGCCAGCAGCTCACCGGGACAGGGAATGGAGACCCAGTACTTC.

This clone was picked up a small number of times. The rearrangement uses TRBV6-5 and TRBJ1-1; TRBD1 might be the D (5 bases). This CDR3 has 14 residues. Germline V gene data show CDR1 as MNHEY and CDR2 as SVGAGI. The V end was cut by 7 bases, the J end by 4 bases, with 16 bases between. CDR3 amino acids: CASTAGPAGTEAFF. The CDR3 DNA reads as TGTGCCAGCACCGCGGGACCCGCAGGCACTGAAGCTTTCTTT.

The rearrangement uses TRBV7-8 and TRBJ2-7; TRBD2 matches 11 bases. V dropped 5 bases and J dropped 3; count of bases not matched to a gene: 15. Germline-derived CDR1 and CDR2 are SGHVS and FQNEAQ. The CDR3 contains 18 residues. DNA of the CDR3: TGTGCCAGCAGCCCAACCGGGACTAGCGGACGAAGTGGCTACGAGCAGTACTTC. This sequence encodes CASSPTGTSGRSGYEQYF. The full variable domain, its missing parts supplied by reference TRBV7-8 and TRBJ2-7, is GAGVSQSPRYKVAKRGQDVALRCDPISGHVSLFWYQQALGQGPEFLTYFQNEAQLDKSGLPSDRFFAERPEGSVSTLKIQRTQQEDSAVYLCASSPTGTSGRSGYEQYFGPGTRLTVT.

The J gene is TRBJ1-5, the V gene TRBV4-1; maybe TRBD1 (6 bases). CDR3 length: 14 amino acids. The V gene's germline CDR1 is MGHRA and CDR2 YSYEKL. The germline V and J ends were trimmed by 6 bases and 4 bases, with 13 bases remaining between them. The CDR3 DNA follows: TGCGCCAGCAGTCACGGACAGTTGAATCAGCCCCAGCATTTT. Translation gives CASSHGQLNQPQHF.

This clone has just one count. The rearrangement links TRBV6-1 to TRBJ2-7, with 11 bases matching TRBD1. Germline loops: CDR1 MNHNS, CDR2 SASEGT. This CDR3 has 15 residues. V lost 7 bases, J lost 4 bases, and 9 bases stayed unmatched. The CDR3 spells CASTFSGTGGYEQYF. As DNA, the CDR3 is TGTGCCAGCACATTCTCCGGGACAGGGGGGTACGAGCAGTACTTC.

The gene calls are TRBV9 and TRBJ2-3, with D perhaps TRBD2 (6 bases). CDR1 is SGDLS and CDR2 is YYNGEE in the germline V gene. The CDR3 sequence is 17 residues long. The V and J ends lost 0 bases and 3 bases respectively, with 17 bases between them. CDR3 amino acids: CASSVGGGTVLTDTQYF. CDR3 coding DNA: TGTGCCAGCAGCGTAGGCGGTGGGACTGTGTTAACAGATACGCAGTATTTT. The full variable domain, in which reference TRBV9 and TRBJ2-3 provide the parts outside the CDR3, is DSGVTQTPKHLITATGQRVTLRCSPRSGDLSVYWYQQSLDQGLQFLIQYYNGEERAKGNILERFSAQQFPDLHSELNLSSLELGDSALYFCASSVGGGTVLTDTQYFGPGTRLTVL.